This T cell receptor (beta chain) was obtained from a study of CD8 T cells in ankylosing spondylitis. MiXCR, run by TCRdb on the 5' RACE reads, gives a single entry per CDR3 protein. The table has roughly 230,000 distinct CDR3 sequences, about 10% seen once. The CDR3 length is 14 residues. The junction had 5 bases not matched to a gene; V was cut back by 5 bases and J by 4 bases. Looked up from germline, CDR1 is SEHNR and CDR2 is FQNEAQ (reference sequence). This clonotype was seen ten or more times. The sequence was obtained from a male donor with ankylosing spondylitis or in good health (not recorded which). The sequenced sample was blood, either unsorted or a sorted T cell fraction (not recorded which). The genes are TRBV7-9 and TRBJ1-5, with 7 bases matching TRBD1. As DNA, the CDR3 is TGTGCCAGCAGCCCGGGACAGACTAATCAGCCCCAGCATTTT. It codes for CASSPGQTNQPQHF.